This section outlines one TCR beta chain sequence together with its context. What this receptor recognizes is not known. Within one base of it there is no much larger clone, and no base qualities were kept. These data belong to a study of blood T cell repertoires in COVID-19 (dated by TCRdb to about 2020). Looking at the study overall: Samples covering the acute and convalescent phases of COVID-19 were provided by collaborators in the United States, Italy and Spain. Samples were obtained from the ongoing ImmuneRACE study (first 160 participants) and from over a thousand subjects provided by 6 global collaborators. The material from the prospective study consisted of cDNA or gDNA derived from T cells, B-cell-depleted T cells, or PBMCs. Where available, HLA class I and class II types were taken from metadata supplied by the sample provider and were not determined by assay-based typing. The dataset comprised deeply sampled blood TCRbeta repertoires from subjects exposed to, actively infected with, or recovered from COVID-19. Nearly every sample came with metadata listing a de-identified subject ID, COVID-19 status, age in years and sex. The repertoires were released in a freely available public database meant as a resource for research on the immune response to SARS-CoV-2. Broader findings and caveats from the paper: Clinical and demographic metadata were provided uncurated, with the amount varying by source and participant.

The collaborating institutions used their own protocols to collect whole blood in K2EDTA tubes. For TCRbeta analysis, collaborator samples were shipped as frozen whole blood, as isolated PBMCs, or as DNA extracted from either sample type. V is pared back by 4 bases and J by 2 bases, with 20 bases lying between the germline termini. The germline V gene sets CDR1 to MDHEN and CDR2 to SYDVKM. The CDR3 contains 17 residues, cysteine and phenylalanine counted. Just the 51-base CDR3 DNA is kept, in frame starting at base 1. TCRbeta CDR3 regions were amplified from genomic DNA using the immunoSEQ Assay, a bias-controlled multiplex PCR. The original pipeline was this. Nucleated cell counts per sample were estimated from amplification of reference gene primers within the assay. Sequence reads were collapsed and filtered to measure the absolute abundance of every unique TCRbeta CDR3 rearrangement. For each sample, productive Simpson clonality was calculated as the square root of Simpson's diversity index over productive rearrangements. TCRdb mirrors the immuneACCESS table, restricted to in-frame sequences. Some clones are absent from its copies; in checked studies, under half trace to an unresolved V gene, and the reason for the others is unknown. D and trimming were read from the DNA, whereas the V and J calls and clone size are those reported in that table. The sample yields 35,000 to 50,000 clones; about 88% were counted once. The ten most abundant clones make up around 15% of the sample.

The rearrangement combines TRBV28 with TRBJ1-2; the D gene is possibly TRBD1, with 5 bases matching. Material for sequencing was peripheral blood. The TCR comes from a man aged 70-80 years with active COVID-19. The CDR3 loop reads CASSSSLRPTANYGYTF. The DNA is TGTGCCAGCAGTTCTTCCTTGAGGCCGACAGCCAACTATGGCTACACCTTC.